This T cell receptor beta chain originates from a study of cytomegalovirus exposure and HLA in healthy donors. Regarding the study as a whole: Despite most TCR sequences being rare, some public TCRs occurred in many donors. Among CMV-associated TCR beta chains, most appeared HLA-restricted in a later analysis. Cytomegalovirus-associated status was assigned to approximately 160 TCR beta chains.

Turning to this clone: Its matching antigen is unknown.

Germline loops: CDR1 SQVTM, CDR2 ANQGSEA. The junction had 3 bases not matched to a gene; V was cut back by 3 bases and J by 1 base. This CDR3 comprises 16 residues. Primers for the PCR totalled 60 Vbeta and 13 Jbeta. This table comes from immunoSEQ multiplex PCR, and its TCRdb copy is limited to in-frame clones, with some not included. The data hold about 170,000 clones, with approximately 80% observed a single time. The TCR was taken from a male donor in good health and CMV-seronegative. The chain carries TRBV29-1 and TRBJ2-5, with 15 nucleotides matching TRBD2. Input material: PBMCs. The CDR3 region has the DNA TGCAGCGTTGATGGGACTAGCGGGAGGTCCCAAGAGACCCAGTACTTC. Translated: CSVDGTSGRSQETQYF. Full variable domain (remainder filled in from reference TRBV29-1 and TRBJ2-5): SAVISQKPSRDICQRGTSLTIQCQVDSQVTMMFWYRQQPGQSLTLIATANQGSEATYESGFVIDKFPISRPNLTFSTLTVSNMSPEDSSIYLCSVDGTSGRSQETQYFGPGTRLLVL.